This passage covers 29 T cell receptor beta chains from one sample sequenced in a study of blood T cell repertoires in COVID-19. Sequencing used immunoSEQ multiplex PCR; TCRdb keeps in-frame clones, though not all of them. The repertoire consists of 250,000 to 300,000 clones, with more than 75% occurring once and the leading ten covering 6.6%. Sequencing was carried out using PBMCs or T cells enriched from blood (not recorded which). These receptors all come from a woman in her fifties or sixties who had been exposed to COVID-19.

The chain joins TRBV28 to TRBJ2-1; D call uncertain. The CDR3 runs 14 residues. Trimming shortened V by 5 bases and J by 2 bases, and 10 bases separated the two germline ends. In germline, CDR1 is MDHEN, CDR2 SYDVKM. The CDR3 nucleotides are TGTGCCAGCAGTGAAACGGGTGCCTACAATGAGCAGTTCTTC. Translating it yields CASSETGAYNEQFF.

This clone was detected once. The chain recombines TRBV12-5 with TRBJ1-2; no reliable D call. The ends were cut back, 5 bases at V and 6 bases at J, with 16 bases in the middle. The germline gives CDR1 LGHNT, CDR2 FRNRAP. The CDR3 has 14 residues. This CDR3 reads CASGPKTGSNGYTF. DNA of the CDR3: TGTGCTAGTGGTCCAAAGACTGGATCCAATGGCTACACCTTC. The full variable domain, rest sourced from reference TRBV12-5 and TRBJ1-2, is DARVTQTPRHKVTEMGQEVTMRCQPILGHNTVFWYRQTMMQGLELLAYFRNRAPLDDSGMPKDRFSAEMPDATLATLKIQPSEPRDSAVYFCASGPKTGSNGYTFGSGTRLTVV.

This clone has only one observation. The V call is TRBV30, the J call TRBJ2-1, with 7 nucleotides matching TRBD2. With V trimmed by 0 bases and J by 0 bases, 2 bases remained unmatched. The CDR3 is 15 amino acids. CDR1 and CDR2 (germline): GTSNPN, SVGIG (reference sequence). The CDR3 reads CAWSVGGSSYNEQFF. In DNA form, the CDR3 reads TGTGCCTGGAGTGTCGGGGGGAGCTCCTACAATGAGCAGTTCTTC.

The V gene is TRBV9, the J gene TRBJ1-6; no clear D gene. The V end lost 5 bases, the J end lost 6 bases, and 15 bases lay between the germline ends. The CDR3 extends over 15 amino acids. Germline CDR1 and CDR2: SGDLS and YYNGEE. Here the CDR3 DNA reads TGTGCCAGCAGTGGAGACCCAGTTCTTAATTCACCCCTCCACTTT. Its protein is CASSGDPVLNSPLHF.

This clone has only a few counts. CDR3 nucleotides: TGTGCCAGCAGCCACGGCGGCTCTTCTAGCACAGATACGCAGTATTTT. As protein: CASSHGGSSSTDTQYF. This chain uses TRBV4-2 with TRBJ2-3; D call uncertain. Looked up from germline, CDR1 is LGHNA and CDR2 is YNFKEQ. The CDR3 has 16 residues. V was cut by 3 bases and J by 0 bases, with 13 bases left in between.

V and J are TRBV4-3 and TRBJ1-1, with D possibly being TRBD1 (6 bases). The CDR3 consists of 13 residues. The germline gives CDR1 LGHNA, CDR2 YSLEER. V lost 4 bases to trimming and J lost 8 bases, with 14 bases between them. CDR3 coding DNA: TGCGCCAGCAGCCTCCAAGGGGGAGGGGAAGCTTTCTTT. Translated: CASSLQGGGEAFF.

V usage is TRBV10-1 and J usage is TRBJ2-2; tentatively, D is TRBD2 (5 bases). The CDR3 has 13 amino acids. CDR1 is WNHNN and CDR2 is SYGVQD in the germline V gene (reference sequence). The V end lost 0 bases, the J end lost 7 bases, and 6 bases lay between the germline ends. The CDR3 region has the DNA TGCGCCAGCAGTGAGTCTGGACTCGGGGAGCTGTTTTTT. Amino acid sequence: CASSESGLGELFF.

This chain links TRBV10-3 with TRBJ2-1; 9 nucleotides align to TRBD1. V dropped 10 bases and J dropped 6; count of bases not matched to a gene: 4. The germline gives CDR1 ENHRY, CDR2 SYGVKD. This CDR3 is 12 amino acids long. This chain's CDR3 is CATGTGINEQFF. For the CDR3, the DNA is TGTGCCACCGGGACAGGGATCAATGAGCAGTTCTTC.

This clone is a singleton in its sample. This sequence joins TRBV11-1 and TRBJ2-1; D gene unclear. This CDR3 has 13 amino acids. Trimming pared 5 bases from V and 1 base from J, leaving 6 bases between. Germline-derived CDR1 and CDR2 are SGHAT and FQDESV (reference sequence). CDR3 coding DNA: TGTGCCAGCAGCCCCGGTTCCTACAATGAGCAGTTCTTC. Protein sequence: CASSPGSYNEQFF.

The chain joins TRBV4-3 to TRBJ2-2, with 9 bases identical to TRBD2. Germline assignment: CDR1 LGHNA and CDR2 YSLEER. The CDR3 has 19 amino acids. Trimming at V came to 2 bases and at J to 6 bases, leaving 16 bases not matched to a gene. CDR3 region: CASSQSLPSGGRWAGELFF. CDR3 DNA sequence: TGCGCCAGCAGCCAATCCCTGCCGAGCGGGGGGCGGTGGGCCGGGGAGCTGTTTTTT.

The chain couples TRBV18 to TRBJ2-2; 7 nucleotides line up with TRBD1. Germline V CDR1 and CDR2: KGHSH, LQKENI. V lost 6 bases and J lost 1; bases outside the gene matches: 11. This CDR3 region has 17 residues. CDR3 protein: CASSLMEYRGNTGELFF. In nucleotides, the CDR3 is TGTGCCAGCTCCCTCATGGAGTACAGGGGGAACACCGGGGAGCTGTTTTTT.

The chain is built from TRBV27 and TRBJ1-5, with TRBD1 as a possible D gene (5 bases). The CDR3 extends over 15 amino acids. V was clipped by 3 bases and J by 0 bases, with 9 bases between them. Germline V gene sequence: CDR1 MNHEY, CDR2 SMNVEV (reference sequence). This CDR3 reads CASSFAGYSNQPQHF. The CDR3 bases are TGTGCCAGCAGTTTTGCAGGGTATAGCAATCAGCCCCAGCATTTT.

This chain joins TRBV29-1 and TRBJ1-1, with D perhaps matching TRBD1 (5 bases). The V gene's germline CDR1 is SQVTM and CDR2 ANQGSEA. CDR3 length equals 13 residues. V was pared by 7 bases and J by 8 bases, with 20 bases between. For the CDR3, the DNA is TGCAGCGCCGGAGGGGCCTATGTTTACGAAGCTTTCTTT. Protein sequence: CSAGGAYVYEAFF.

The chain has TRBV7-6 and TRBJ1-1, with 7 bases identical to TRBD1. The J segment lost 3 bases and the V segment lost 3 bases, leaving 7 bases of the junction unmatched. The CDR3 covers 15 residues. Germline V CDR1 and CDR2: SGHVS, FNYEAQ. The DNA for the CDR3 is TGTGCCAGCAGCTTCCAGACAGGGTGGGACACTGAAGCTTTCTTT. Amino acids: CASSFQTGWDTEAFF.

The chain combines TRBV6-1 with TRBJ1-5, with D uncertain. The CDR3 is 16 amino acids. The V and J ends lost 2 bases and 1 base respectively, with 12 bases between them. From germline, CDR1 is MNHNS and CDR2 SASEGT. The chain's CDR3 is CASSESPSSSNQPQHF. The CDR3 bases are TGTGCCAGCAGTGAATCCCCGTCGTCCAGCAATCAGCCCCAGCATTTT.

The chain uses TRBV29-1 and TRBJ1-2; a weak D match, TRBD1 (5 bases). Germline V gene sequence: CDR1 SQVTM, CDR2 ANQGSEA. CDR3 length: 15 residues. The germline V and J ends were trimmed by 4 bases and 4 bases, with 19 bases remaining between them. The CDR3 loop is CSVVRASINSYGYTF. The DNA of the CDR3 is TGCAGCGTTGTCAGGGCTTCCATTAACTCCTATGGCTACACCTTC.

The V call is TRBV4-2, the J call TRBJ2-5; 9 nucleotides match TRBD2. The V and J ends lost 0 bases and 6 bases, in that order; junction bases with no gene match: 8. The germline V gene encodes CDR1 LGHNA and CDR2 YNFKEQ. The CDR3 length is 16 residues. The CDR3 region is CASSQDSGGEGQTQYF. For the CDR3, the DNA is TGTGCCAGCAGCCAAGATAGCGGGGGTGAGGGGCAGACCCAGTACTTC.

V usage is TRBV6-1 and J usage is TRBJ1-2; no firm D call. There are 18 residues in the CDR3. V was cut by 2 bases and J by 7 bases, with 26 bases left in between. CDR1 is MNHNS and CDR2 is SASEGT in the germline V gene. The CDR3 spells CASSEPWRWSSGLSGYTF. CDR3 sequence (DNA): TGTGCCAGCAGTGAACCGTGGAGGTGGAGTAGCGGTTTAAGTGGCTACACCTTC.

The chain is built from TRBV5-8 and TRBJ1-2, with TRBD1 matching over 10 bases. The germline V gene has CDR1 SGHTS and CDR2 YDEGEE. V lost 5 bases to trimming and J lost 3 bases; unmatched junction nucleotides: 4. The CDR3 has 14 residues. The CDR3 sequence is CASSFGTGDYGYTF. In nucleotides, the CDR3 is TGTGCCAGCAGTTTCGGGACAGGGGACTATGGCTACACCTTC.

This sequence joins TRBV4-2 and TRBJ1-5; D may be TRBD1 (6 bases). The CDR3 covers 15 residues. Germline assignment: CDR1 LGHNA and CDR2 YNFKEQ. V lost 0 bases, J lost 3 bases, and 9 bases lay in between. CDR3 DNA sequence: TGTGCCAGCAGCCAAGACACAGGGTCCAATCAGCCCCAGCATTTT. As protein: CASSQDTGSNQPQHF.

This chain uses TRBV11-2 with TRBJ2-5, with TRBD2 matching over 14 bases. CDR3 length equals 17 residues. With V trimmed by 1 base and J by 5 bases, 6 bases remained unmatched. Germline CDR1 and CDR2: SGHAT and FQNNGV. Here the CDR3 reads CASSLGLAGGPQETQYF. The CDR3 DNA follows: TGTGCCAGCAGCTTAGGACTAGCGGGGGGGCCACAGGAGACCCAGTACTTC.

The chain recombines TRBV6-5 with TRBJ2-2, with a tentative D call TRBD2 (5 bases). Germline lookup yields CDR1 MNHEY and CDR2 SVGAGI. CDR3 length equals 14 residues. Trimming cost V 5 bases and J 7 bases, with 14 bases left between them. Written as DNA, the CDR3 is TGTGCCAGCAGTACCTCGGACGGGAACGGGGAGCTGTTTTTT. It encodes CASSTSDGNGELFF.

In DNA form, the CDR3 reads TGTGCCAGTAGTATAGGTCCGGGGTTCAAAAACATTCAGTACTTC. It encodes CASSIGPGFKNIQYF. The gene calls are TRBV19 and TRBJ2-4; TRBD2 might be the D (5 bases). Germline CDR1 reads LNHDA; CDR2 reads SQIVND (reference sequence). V dropped 1 base and J dropped 3 bases, with 10 bases sitting between them. The CDR3 is 15 amino acids.

This chain joins TRBV6-6 and TRBJ2-1; 7 nucleotides align to TRBD1. The CDR3 runs to 15 residues. V lost 0 bases, J lost 9 bases, and 8 bases stayed unmatched. From germline, CDR1 is MNHNY and CDR2 SVGAGI (reference sequence). CDR3 nucleotide sequence: TGTGCCAGCAGTTACTCAGAAGGGGGCTCAGTTGAGCAGTTCTTC. It codes for CASSYSEGGSVEQFF.

The rearrangement uses TRBV4-1 and TRBJ1-1; TRBD1 matches 7 bases. The germline CDR1 and CDR2 sequences are MGHRA and YSYEKL. CDR3 length: 12 residues. Trimming at V came to 3 bases and at J to 10 bases, leaving 5 bases not matched to a gene. CDR3 residues: CASSQDRIGAFF. In nucleotides, the CDR3 is TGCGCCAGCAGCCAGGACAGGATCGGAGCTTTCTTT.

In this sample, this clone turned up a few times. The chain links TRBV6-1 to TRBJ1-1; D is unresolved. Germline CDR1 reads MNHNS; CDR2 reads SASEGT. The V end was cut by 0 bases, the J end by 4 bases, with 6 bases between. The CDR3 covers 13 residues. The CDR3 DNA sequence: TGTGCCAGCAGTGAAGCCCCTTCCACTGAAGCTTTCTTT. Its translation: CASSEAPSTEAFF.

The V call is TRBV14, the J call TRBJ1-2; TRBD1 might be the D (6 bases). This CDR3 comprises 13 residues. The germline V gene has CDR1 SGHDN and CDR2 FVKESK. V shed 0 bases and J shed 7 bases, with 9 bases lying between them. This CDR3 reads CASSQESGVGYTF. The CDR3 nucleotides are TGTGCCAGCAGCCAAGAGTCAGGGGTTGGCTACACCTTC.

J is TRBJ2-2 and V is TRBV19; D may be TRBD1 (5 bases). There are 15 residues in the CDR3. Germline lookup yields CDR1 LNHDA and CDR2 SQIVND (reference sequence). The V and J ends lost 10 bases and 2 bases respectively, with 17 bases between them. The DNA of the CDR3 is TGTGCCACCAGTGGGTGGGGCCTCAACACCGGGGAGCTGTTTTTT. It translates to CATSGWGLNTGELFF.

This chain connects TRBV2 to TRBJ1-2; maybe TRBD1 (6 bases). CDR3 length: 11 amino acids. The V and J ends lost 8 bases and 9 bases respectively, with 13 bases between them. Germline loops: CDR1 SNHLY, CDR2 FYNNEI. The CDR3 DNA sequence: TGTGCCAGCGGCGGGGGCCAGCGCTACACCTTC. Translating it yields CASGGGQRYTF. Drawing the rest from reference TRBV2 and TRBJ1-2, the complete variable domain is EPEVTQTPSHQVTQMGQEVILRCVPISNHLYFYWYRQILGQKVEFLVSFYNNEISEKSEIFDDQFSVERPDGSNFTLKIRSTKLEDSAMYFCASGGGQRYTFGSGTRLTVV.